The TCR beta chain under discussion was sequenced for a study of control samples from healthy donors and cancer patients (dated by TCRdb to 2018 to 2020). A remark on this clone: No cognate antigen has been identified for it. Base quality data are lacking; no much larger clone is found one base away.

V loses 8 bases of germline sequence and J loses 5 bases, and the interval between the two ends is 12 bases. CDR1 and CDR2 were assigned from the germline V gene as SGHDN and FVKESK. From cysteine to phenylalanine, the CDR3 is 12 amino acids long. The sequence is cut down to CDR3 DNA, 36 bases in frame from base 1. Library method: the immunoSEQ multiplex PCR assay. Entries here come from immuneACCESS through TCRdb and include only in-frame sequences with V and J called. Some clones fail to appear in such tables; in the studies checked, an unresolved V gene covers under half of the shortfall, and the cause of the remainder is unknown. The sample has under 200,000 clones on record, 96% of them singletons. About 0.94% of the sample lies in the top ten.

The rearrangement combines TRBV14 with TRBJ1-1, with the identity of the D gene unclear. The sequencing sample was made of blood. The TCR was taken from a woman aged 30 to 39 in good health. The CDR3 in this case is CASRNSWTEAFF. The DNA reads TGTGCCAGCCGAAACTCCTGGACTGAAGCTTTCTTT.